This TCR beta chain was recorded in a study of OX40 agonist ivuxolimab in advanced cancers. Study-level findings and limits: CD4+ T cells averaged fewer expanded clones than CD8+ T cells. The CD4+ and CD8+ T cells in the blood had expanded clonally by week 6 at 0.1 to 3.0 mg/kg.

Produced via immunoSEQ multiplex PCR; TCRdb's table is partial and in-frame only. The sample shows around 90,000 clones, 80% to 90% of them seen only once. Note on this clone: The target antigen is unknown.

The CDR3 has 13 amino acids. Germline assignment: CDR1 ENHRY and CDR2 SYGVKD. V lost 3 bases, J lost 4 bases, and 9 bases lay in between. The chain joins TRBV10-3 to TRBJ1-1, with a weak D call TRBD1 (5 bases). Sequenced material: CD4+ or CD8+ T cells sorted from blood, taken in a trial of the OX40 agonist ivuxolimab. The TCR sequence derives from an adult with an advanced solid tumor such as melanoma, head and neck, liver or kidney cancer. The CDR3 nucleotides read TGTGCCATCAGTGACAGGGCCGGCACTGAAGCTTTCTTT. This encodes CAISDRAGTEAFF.